A single sample gave rise to the 12 T cell receptor beta chains below, sequenced in a study of T cells in Graves' hyperthyroidism and ophthalmopathy. TCR beta CDR3 regions were amplified from RNA transcripts. The study used the HTBI primer set for a first-round RT-PCR of the TCR CDR3. TCRdb reanalysed the multiplex PCR reads using MiXCR and keeps one entry per CDR3 protein. Of about 380,000 distinct CDR3 sequences in the sample, 13% to 15% were seen once. The sequencing sample was made of blood. The source of these receptors is a woman aged 25-40 years with Graves' ophthalmopathy.

This clonotype was seen at least ten times. The V call is TRBV4-1, the J call TRBJ2-7, with 9 bases matching TRBD2. V lost 0 bases and J lost 3; bases outside the gene matches: 9. Germline V gene sequence: CDR1 MGHRA, CDR2 YSYEKL. The CDR3 extends over 17 amino acids. CDR3 residues: CASSQDRLAGDRYEQYF. The DNA of the CDR3 is TGCGCCAGCAGCCAAGATCGTTTAGCGGGGGACCGCTACGAGCAGTACTTC.

This clonotype was picked up many times. The V and J genes are TRBV18 and TRBJ2-5, with D tentatively TRBD1 or TRBD2 (5 bases each). The CDR3 contains 15 residues. V lost 3 bases, J lost 5 bases, and 16 bases lay in between. Germline assignment: CDR1 KGHSH and CDR2 LQKENI. This CDR3 reads CASSPIPGRDETQYF. The CDR3 nucleotides read TGTGCCAGCTCACCGATTCCTGGCAGGGACGAGACCCAGTACTTC.

At least ten counts were recorded for this clonotype. The chain employs TRBV7-3 and TRBJ2-2; D uncertain. The V gene's germline CDR1 is SGHTA and CDR2 FQGTGA. The CDR3 sequence is 12 residues long. Trimming removed 2 bases from V and 4 bases from J, with 2 bases in between. CDR3 nucleotides: TGTGCCAGCAGCTTATTCACCGGGGAGCTGTTTTTT. It specifies CASSLFTGELFF.

The table lists this clonotype with a few counts. The V and J genes are TRBV7-6 and TRBJ2-1, with 14 bases identical to TRBD2. This CDR3 has 17 residues. CDR1 and CDR2 from the germline V gene are SGHVS and FNYEAQ. V dropped 3 bases and J dropped 4; count of bases not matched to a gene: 5. Here the CDR3 reads CASSLTSGGAFYNEQFF. The CDR3 DNA is TGTGCCAGCAGCTTGACTAGCGGGGGGGCCTTTTACAATGAGCAGTTCTTC.

This clonotype appeared many times. The chain carries TRBV7-9 and TRBJ2-1, with 11 bases matching TRBD2. Trimming at V came to 7 bases and at J to 7 bases, leaving 9 bases not matched to a gene. Germline CDR1 SEHNR, CDR2 FQNEAQ (reference sequence). The CDR3 runs to 15 residues. CDR3 sequence (DNA): TGTGCCAGCACCCAAGCTAGCGGGGGGTCAAATGAGCAGTTCTTC. Translating it yields CASTQASGGSNEQFF.

Many counts were recorded for this clonotype. J is TRBJ1-1 and V is TRBV27; 8 bases match TRBD1. After removal of 5 bases from V and 3 bases from J, the junction contained 8 bases not matched to a gene. Germline-derived CDR1 and CDR2 are MNHEY and SMNVEV (reference sequence). There are 15 residues in the CDR3. This CDR3 is CASSKTWTGHTEAFF. The CDR3 DNA reads TGTGCCAGCAGTAAAACATGGACAGGGCACACTGAAGCTTTCTTT.

This clonotype was counted between two and nine times. This chain's CDR3 is CASSATGANTIYF. The DNA for the CDR3 is TGTGCCAGCAGTGCAACAGGGGCGAACACCATATATTTT. The V gene is TRBV6-1, the J gene TRBJ1-3; the match to TRBD1 covers 7 bases. CDR1 is MNHNS and CDR2 is SASEGT in the germline V gene. There are 13 residues in the CDR3. The ends lost 4 bases at V and 7 bases at J; junction bases unmatched: 4.

V gene TRBV9 combines with J gene TRBJ1-4; the D is unclear. Germline V gene sequence: CDR1 SGDLS, CDR2 YYNGEE. The CDR3 loop spans 13 amino acids. V was shortened by 3 bases and J by 0 bases, with 3 bases between the two germline ends. As DNA, the CDR3 is TGTGCCAGCAGCGATGCAACTAATGAAAAACTGTTTTTT. Translation gives CASSDATNEKLFF.

This clonotype was recorded at least ten times. This rearrangement joins TRBV6-6 to TRBJ2-5; 9 bases are shared with TRBD2. J gave up 2 bases and V 0 bases, and 10 bases lay outside the gene matches. The CDR3 spans 18 residues. Germline loops: CDR1 MNHNY, CDR2 SVGAGI (reference sequence). As DNA, the CDR3 is TGTGCCAGCAGTTACTCCTCCTCTCTAGCGGGGTTACAAGAGACCCAGTACTTC. Its translation is CASSYSSSLAGLQETQYF.

The sample holds many counts of this clonotype. The chain combines TRBV29-1 with TRBJ2-7; 7 bases agree with TRBD1. The CDR3 runs 14 residues. V lost 5 bases, J lost 3 bases, and 10 bases stayed unmatched. Per germline, CDR1 SQVTM and CDR2 ANQGSEA. The chain's CDR3 is CSVYLRDSIYEQYF. The CDR3 DNA reads as TGCAGCGTTTACCTCCGGGACAGCATCTACGAGCAGTACTTC.

This clonotype turned up a few times. The CDR3 loop reads CASSLGPEGEQYF. Here the CDR3 DNA reads TGTGCCAGCAGCTTGGGACCGGAGGGTGAGCAGTACTTC. The rearrangement joins TRBV5-4 to TRBJ2-7, with D perhaps matching TRBD2 (6 bases). The V and J ends lost 0 bases and 7 bases respectively, with 11 bases between them. Germline values: CDR1 SGHNT, CDR2 YYREEE (reference sequence). The CDR3 runs to 13 residues.

This clonotype has ten or more counts. This rearrangement joins TRBV28 to TRBJ1-6, with 7 bases lining up with TRBD1. In germline, CDR1 is MDHEN, CDR2 SYDVKM. The J segment lost 5 bases and the V segment lost 5 bases, leaving 6 bases of the junction unmatched. The CDR3 length is 15 residues. The CDR3 DNA is TGTGCCAGCAGTCCTACGACAGGGAATAATTCACCCCTCCACTTT. Its translation is CASSPTTGNNSPLHF.